This TCR beta chain was profiled in a study of T cell repertoires in aging, cancer and after chemotherapy. TRB rearrangements spanning V, D and J were amplified using mixed TRB-A/B primers. TCRdb processed the multiplex PCR reads anew with MiXCR; each CDR3 protein has one entry. The sample yields roughly 940 distinct CDR3 sequences, 25% to 35% seen once. This clonotype has a handful of counts. Peripheral blood genomic DNA, not sorted cells or RNA, was the template. V was cut by 7 bases and J by 8 bases, with 12 bases left in between. CDR1 is DFQATT and CDR2 is SNEGSKA in the germline V gene (reference sequence). The CDR3 runs 11 residues.

This chain joins TRBV20-1 and TRBJ2-1, with D unclear. This clonotype was obtained from a human donor with a solid tumor. What was sequenced was blood. CDR3 amino acids: CSGERSYEQFF. The CDR3 DNA follows: TGCAGTGGAGAGAGGAGCTATGAGCAGTTCTTC.